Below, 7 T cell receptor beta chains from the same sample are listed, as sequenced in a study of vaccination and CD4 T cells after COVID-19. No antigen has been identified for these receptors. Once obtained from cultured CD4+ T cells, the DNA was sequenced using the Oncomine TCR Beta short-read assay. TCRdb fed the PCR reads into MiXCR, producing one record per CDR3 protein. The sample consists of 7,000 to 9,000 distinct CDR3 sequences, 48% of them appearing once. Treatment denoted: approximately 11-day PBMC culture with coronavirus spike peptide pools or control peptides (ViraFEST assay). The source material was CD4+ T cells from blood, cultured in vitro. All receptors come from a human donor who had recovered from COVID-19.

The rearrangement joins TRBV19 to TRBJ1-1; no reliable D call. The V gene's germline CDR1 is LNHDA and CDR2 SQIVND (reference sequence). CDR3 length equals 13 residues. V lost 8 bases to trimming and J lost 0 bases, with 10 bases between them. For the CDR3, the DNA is TGTGCCAGTGCGAGCAACATGAACACTGAAGCTTTCTTT. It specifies CASASNMNTEAFF.

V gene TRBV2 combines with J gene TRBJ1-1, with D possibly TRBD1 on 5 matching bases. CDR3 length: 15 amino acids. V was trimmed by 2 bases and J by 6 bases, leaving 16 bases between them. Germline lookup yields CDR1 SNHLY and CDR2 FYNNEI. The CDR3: CASSEMAKGSAEAFF. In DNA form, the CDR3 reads TGTGCCAGCAGTGAAATGGCGAAGGGGAGCGCTGAAGCTTTCTTT.

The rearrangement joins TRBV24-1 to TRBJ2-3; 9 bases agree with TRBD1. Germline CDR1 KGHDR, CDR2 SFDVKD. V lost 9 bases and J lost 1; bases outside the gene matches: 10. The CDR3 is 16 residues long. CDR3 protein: CATSTNRGLGTDTQYF. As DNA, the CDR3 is TGTGCCACCTCAACAAACAGGGGGCTAGGCACAGATACGCAGTATTTT.

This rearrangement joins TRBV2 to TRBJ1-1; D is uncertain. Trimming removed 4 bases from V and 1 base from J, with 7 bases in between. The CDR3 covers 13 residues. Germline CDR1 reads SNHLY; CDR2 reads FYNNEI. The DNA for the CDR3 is TGTGCCAGCAGTGCACAGACGAACACTGAAGCTTTCTTT. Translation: CASSAQTNTEAFF.

The CDR3 is CASSLSAYEQYF. In DNA form, the CDR3 reads TGTGCCAGCAGTTTGTCAGCCTACGAGCAGTACTTC. The V call is TRBV12-3 or TRBV12-4, the J call TRBJ2-7; no clear D. Trimming took off 3 bases at V and 2 bases at J, with 5 bases between the two ends. The CDR3 runs to 12 residues.

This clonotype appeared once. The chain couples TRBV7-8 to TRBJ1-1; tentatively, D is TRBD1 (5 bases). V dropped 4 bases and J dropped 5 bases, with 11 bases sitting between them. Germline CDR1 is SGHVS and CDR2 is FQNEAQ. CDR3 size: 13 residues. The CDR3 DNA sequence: TGTGCCAGCAGCTCTAGGGCAGGGACTGAAGCTTTCTTT. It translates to CASSSRAGTEAFF.

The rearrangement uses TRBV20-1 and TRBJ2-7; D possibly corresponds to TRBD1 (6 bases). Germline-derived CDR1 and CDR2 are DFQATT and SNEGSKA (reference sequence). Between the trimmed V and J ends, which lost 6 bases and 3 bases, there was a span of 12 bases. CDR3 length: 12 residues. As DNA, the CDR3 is TGCAGTGCGAAACAGGGATACTACGAGCAGTACTTC. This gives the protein CSAKQGYYEQYF.